These 27 T cell receptor beta chains came from one sample sequenced in a study of cytomegalovirus exposure and HLA in healthy donors. Both 60 Vbeta primers and 13 Jbeta primers went into the PCR. This table comes from immunoSEQ multiplex PCR, and its TCRdb copy is limited to in-frame clones, with some not included. Its table lists just over 150,000 clones. Sequenced material: PBMCs. The source of these receptors is a woman aged 55-69 years in good health and CMV-seronegative.

The genes are TRBV5-1 and TRBJ1-2; D is perhaps TRBD1 (5 bases). CDR1 SGHRS and CDR2 YFSETQ come from the germline V gene. The CDR3 runs 16 residues. With 4 bases removed from V and 3 bases from J, the gap between germline ends came to 19 bases. CDR3 residues: CASSPVSRGLDYGYTF. The CDR3 nucleotides are TGCGCCAGCAGCCCCGTGAGCCGGGGACTCGACTATGGCTACACCTTC. Full variable domain (outside the CDR3, taken from reference TRBV5-1 and TRBJ1-2): KAGVTQTPRYLIKTRGQQVTLSCSPISGHRSVSWYQQTPGQGLQFLFEYFSETQRNKGNFPGRFSGRQFSNSRSEMNVSTLELGDSALYLCASSPVSRGLDYGYTFGSGTRLTVV.

The J gene is TRBJ2-1, the V gene TRBV6-7; 12 bases align to TRBD1. TRBV6-7 is flagged as an ORF with uncertain function. CDR3 length equals 18 residues. V shed 0 bases and J 9 bases; nucleotides not matched to a gene: 12. The CDR3 sequence: CASSYSNLWDRGRREQFF. DNA for the CDR3: TGTGCCAGCAGTTACTCGAATTTGTGGGACAGGGGGCGCCGTGAGCAGTTCTTC.

The chain employs TRBV27 and TRBJ2-1, with 9 bases that match TRBD1. This CDR3 has 16 residues. V dropped 5 bases and J dropped 2; count of bases not matched to a gene: 7. Germline lookup yields CDR1 MNHEY and CDR2 SMNVEV (reference sequence). CDR3 coding DNA: TGTGCCAGCAGTCCCGCTCGGGACAGGGCCTACAATGAGCAGTTCTTC. Encoded protein: CASSPARDRAYNEQFF.

The CDR3 coding sequence is TGTGCCAGCAGCTTAGGTGGCGACATGAACACTGAAGCTTTCTTT. Its protein product is CASSLGGDMNTEAFF. J is TRBJ1-1 and V is TRBV11-3; no reliable D call. Trimming took 1 base from V and 0 from J, leaving 9 bases between them. The CDR3 runs to 15 residues. CDR1 SGHNT and CDR2 YENEEA come from the germline V gene. Full variable domain (outside the CDR3, taken from reference TRBV11-3 and TRBJ1-1): EAGVVQSPRYKIIEKKQPVAFWCNPISGHNTLYWYLQNLGQGPELLIRYENEEAVDDSQLPKDRFSAERLKGVDSTLKIQPAELGDSAVYLCASSLGGDMNTEAFFGQGTRLTVV.

The chain joins TRBV5-1 to TRBJ2-7, with 8 bases matching TRBD1. CDR3 length equals 15 residues. Germline trimming cut 3 bases from V and 5 bases from J; bases unmatched to any gene: 10. The germline gives CDR1 SGHRS, CDR2 YFSETQ. The CDR3 sequence: CASSWKTGAENEQYF. The CDR3 DNA sequence: TGCGCCAGCAGCTGGAAGACAGGGGCGGAAAACGAGCAGTACTTC.

The chain uses TRBV6-5 and TRBJ2-3; weak D call: TRBD2 (7 bases). Deletions cut 2 bases from V and 1 base from J, with 10 bases between. Germline V gene sequence: CDR1 MNHEY, CDR2 SVGAGI. CDR3 size: 15 residues. The CDR3 sequence: CASSYGGAGTDTQYF. The CDR3 DNA reads TGTGCCAGCAGTTACGGGGGGGCTGGCACAGATACGCAGTATTTT.

The rearrangement uses TRBV6-1 and TRBJ1-3, with D unresolved. The CDR3 runs 11 residues. Trimming left V 3 bases short and J 13 bases short, with 10 bases between. Germline CDR1 and CDR2: MNHNS and SASEGT. CDR3: CASSEEARIYF. The CDR3 nucleotides are TGTGCCAGCAGTGAGGAGGCGCGTATATATTTT.

The V gene is TRBV15, the J gene TRBJ1-4; D is unresolved. With 3 bases removed from V and 0 bases from J, the gap between germline ends came to 11 bases. CDR1 LNHNV and CDR2 YYDKDF come from the germline V gene (reference sequence). The CDR3 sequence is 16 residues long. CDR3 loop: CATSRGDTSTNEKLFF. As DNA, the CDR3 is TGTGCCACCAGCAGGGGAGACACATCAACTAATGAAAAACTGTTTTTT.

The chain joins TRBV4-2 to TRBJ1-6, with 9 nucleotides matching TRBD1. Germline V gene data show CDR1 as LGHNA and CDR2 as YNFKEQ. Trimming at V came to 0 bases and at J to 12 bases, leaving 12 bases not matched to a gene. CDR3 length: 17 amino acids. The chain's CDR3 is CASSQDLVGTGPRPLHF. DNA for the CDR3: TGTGCCAGCAGCCAAGACTTAGTCGGGACAGGGCCTAGACCCCTCCACTTT.

J is TRBJ2-1 and V is TRBV5-1; D might be TRBD1 (6 bases). V lost 8 bases and J lost 3, with 18 bases in between. This CDR3 is built from 15 residues. In germline, CDR1 is SGHRS, CDR2 YFSETQ. Here the CDR3 reads CASRRDTKFYNEQFF. CDR3 in DNA: TGCGCCAGTCGTCGGGACACCAAGTTCTACAATGAGCAGTTCTTC.

The chain employs TRBV4-3 and TRBJ1-1, with 10 bases identical to TRBD1. Trimming cost V 3 bases and J 5 bases; bases outside gene matches: 6. The length of the CDR3 is 15 residues. Germline values: CDR1 LGHNA, CDR2 YSLEER. CDR3 sequence (DNA): TGCGCCAGCAGCCATGCGACAGGGGGCTATACTGAAGCTTTCTTT. The encoded protein is CASSHATGGYTEAFF.

This rearrangement joins TRBV7-9 to TRBJ1-1, with unresolved D. The V end was cut by 1 base, the J end by 4 bases, with 7 bases between. The CDR3 contains 13 residues. The germline V gene has CDR1 SEHNR and CDR2 FQNEAQ (reference sequence). CDR3: CASSLDGVTEAFF. CDR3 sequence (DNA): TGTGCCAGCAGCTTAGACGGAGTCACTGAAGCTTTCTTT.

The chain carries TRBV30 and TRBJ2-5, with 7 bases identical to TRBD2. The end of the DNA is better explained by TRBJ2-7, so the J call may be wrong. Germline CDR1 and CDR2: GTSNPN and SVGIG (reference sequence). CDR3 length: 13 amino acids. In DNA form, the CDR3 reads TGTGCCTGGGATACTCTAGCGGCCTACGAGCAGTACTTC. Translating gives CAWDTLAAYEQYF.

The V gene is TRBV11-2, the J gene TRBJ2-4, with 8 bases identical to TRBD2. Losses at the gene ends were 5 bases for V and 2 bases for J; bases not matched to a gene: 14. Germline values: CDR1 SGHAT, CDR2 FQNNGV. This CDR3 spans 18 amino acids. CDR3 sequence reads: CASSPLVGSGGSKNIQYF. CDR3 nucleotide sequence: TGTGCCAGCAGCCCCTTGGTGGGGAGCGGGGGATCCAAAAACATTCAGTACTTC.

The chain combines TRBV27 with TRBJ2-2; 9 bases match TRBD1. J was trimmed by 7 bases and V by 10 bases; bases with no gene match: 13. From germline, CDR1 is MNHEY and CDR2 SMNVEV (reference sequence). The CDR3 totals 15 residues. The CDR3 spells CATTLDRGGVGELFF. The CDR3 region has the DNA TGTGCCACCACGCTGGACAGGGGTGGGGTCGGGGAGCTGTTTTTT.

In the case of this clone: A read error may produce the germline difference seen at one junction end. The chain uses TRBV6-1 and TRBJ1-4, with 7 bases lining up with TRBD1. CDR3 length equals 15 residues. Germline CDR1 and CDR2: MNHNS and SASEGT. CDR3 sequence: CASSGLTGWGERLFF. The CDR3 nucleotides read TGTGCCAGCAGTGGATTGACAGGGTGGGGTGAAAGACTGTTTTTT.

This chain uses TRBV7-2 with TRBJ2-2; the D gene is possibly TRBD1 (6 bases). V lost 11 bases to trimming and J lost 7 bases, with 11 bases between them. CDR1 and CDR2 from the germline V gene are SGHTA and FQGNSA. The CDR3 is 11 amino acids. The CDR3 reads CAFRGGGELFF. The CDR3 region has the DNA TGTGCCTTTAGAGGGGGCGGGGAGCTGTTTTTT.

The genes are TRBV19 and TRBJ2-2; 8 bases map to TRBD1. Per the germline V gene, CDR1 is LNHDA and CDR2 is SQIVND (reference sequence). V gave up 5 bases and J gave up 5 bases; unmatched junction bases: 4. The CDR3 is made up of 14 amino acids. CDR3 sequence reads: CASSSGGGTGELFF. As DNA, the CDR3 is TGTGCCAGTAGTTCAGGGGGCGGAACCGGGGAGCTGTTTTTT.

The chain recombines TRBV7-9 with TRBJ2-7; 9 bases agree with TRBD2. Germline-derived CDR1 and CDR2 are SEHNR and FQNEAQ (reference sequence). The CDR3 is made up of 15 amino acids. V was clipped by 2 bases and J by 9 bases; unmatched bases: 11. CDR3 nucleotide sequence: TGTGCCAGCAGCTTATTAGCGGGAGACACTTTGGGGCAGTACTTC. Residues: CASSLLAGDTLGQYF.

The V and J genes are TRBV9 and TRBJ1-6; a weak D match, TRBD1 (5 bases). In germline, CDR1 is SGDLS, CDR2 YYNGEE. This CDR3 region has 15 residues. With 6 bases removed from V and 1 base from J, the gap between germline ends came to 11 bases. Here the CDR3 reads CASTPQGSYNSPLHF. Here the CDR3 DNA reads TGTGCCAGCACCCCCCAGGGTTCCTATAATTCACCCCTCCACTTT. Full variable domain (outside the CDR3, taken from reference TRBV9 and TRBJ1-6): DSGVTQTPKHLITATGQRVTLRCSPRSGDLSVYWYQQSLDQGLQFLIQYYNGEERAKGNILERFSAQQFPDLHSELNLSSLELGDSALYFCASTPQGSYNSPLHFGNGTRLTVT.

CDR3 region: CASSFGTGGETQYF. DNA for the CDR3: TGTGCCAGCAGCTTCGGGACAGGAGGAGAGACCCAGTACTTC. This chain joins TRBV9 and TRBJ2-5, with 8 bases identical to TRBD1. The V gene end was trimmed by 4 bases and the J gene end by 4 bases; junction bases not matched to a gene: 6. Germline CDR1 SGDLS, CDR2 YYNGEE. This CDR3 is built from 14 residues.

This sequence joins TRBV7-3 and TRBJ1-2; 9 bases agree with TRBD1. The CDR3 is made up of 13 amino acids. After removal of 5 bases from V and 8 bases from J, the junction contained 6 bases not matched to a gene. The germline CDR1 and CDR2 sequences are SGHTA and FQGTGA. The CDR3 protein is CASSPGQGRGYTF. The CDR3 DNA follows: TGTGCCAGCAGCCCGGGACAGGGCCGCGGCTACACCTTC.

The CDR3 DNA is TGTGCCAGCAGCTCAAGCCCTCCGGGCCCGGGAAGGGGAAACACCATATATTTT. It codes for CASSSSPPGPGRGNTIYF. The rearrangement joins TRBV11-2 to TRBJ1-3, with no clear D. CDR1 and CDR2 from the germline V gene are SGHAT and FQNNGV. This CDR3 is 18 amino acids long. V was trimmed by 4 bases and J by 4 bases, leaving 23 bases between them.

The chain links TRBV5-1 to TRBJ1-1, with D perhaps matching TRBD1 (5 bases). Looked up from germline, CDR1 is SGHRS and CDR2 is YFSETQ. This CDR3 has 13 amino acids. Trimming removed 4 bases at V and 2 bases at J, with 9 bases between. The CDR3 reads CASSPGGNTEAFF. The CDR3 DNA is TGCGCCAGCAGCCCGGGGGGAAACACTGAAGCTTTCTTT. The variable domain in full, completed from reference TRBV5-1 and TRBJ1-1, reads KAGVTQTPRYLIKTRGQQVTLSCSPISGHRSVSWYQQTPGQGLQFLFEYFSETQRNKGNFPGRFSGRQFSNSRSEMNVSTLELGDSALYLCASSPGGNTEAFFGQGTRLTVV.

V is TRBV4-1 and J is TRBJ1-5, with 7 nucleotides matching TRBD1. There are 16 residues in the CDR3. CDR1 is MGHRA, CDR2 YSYEKL, per germline. V lost 4 bases and J lost 6; bases outside the gene matches: 12. The DNA for the CDR3 is TGCGCCAGCAGCCCCCTTACTCGGGCAGGGGGTCAGCCCCAGCATTTT. Amino acid sequence: CASSPLTRAGGQPQHF.

V usage is TRBV5-1 and J usage is TRBJ2-1, with 10 bases fitting TRBD1. This CDR3 comprises 14 residues. V shed 7 bases and J 4 bases; nucleotides not matched to a gene: 5. Per germline, CDR1 SGHRS and CDR2 YFSETQ. CDR3 region: CASGGQGVYNEQFF. The DNA for the CDR3 is TGCGCCAGCGGAGGACAGGGGGTGTACAATGAGCAGTTCTTC.

This chain links TRBV2 with TRBJ2-3; perhaps TRBD2 as D (6 bases). The CDR3 extends over 13 amino acids. The ends were cut back, 7 bases at V and 2 bases at J, with 10 bases in the middle. Germline lookup yields CDR1 SNHLY and CDR2 FYNNEI. CDR3 DNA: TGTGCCAGCATTGGCGGGGACACAGATACGCAGTATTTT. Amino acids: CASIGGDTDTQYF.